This T cell receptor (beta chain) was retrieved from a study of T cells in tuberculosis. On the study more broadly: A South African cohort included IGRA-negative adolescents, latently infected IGRA-positive adolescents and adults with active tuberculosis. General observations from the study: The TCR-beta difference was not significant; alpha differences partly reflected length. Selection depended on which cryopreserved specimens were available.

Each clinical donor contributed on average about 96,000 T cells from unsorted cryopreserved PBMC. Clones were sequenced by immunoSEQ multiplex PCR, and TCRdb holds only the in-frame ones, with some missing. The sample lists about 45,000 clones, about 95% occurring once. Comment on this clone: Its antigen is unidentified.

Trimming removed 0 bases at V and 5 bases at J, with 14 bases between. This CDR3 region has 14 residues. Per germline, CDR1 GTSNPN and CDR2 SVGIG (reference sequence). The sample comprised PBMCs. The receptor comes from a donor aged 10-29 years with latent tuberculosis or without tuberculosis infection. Some clones in this sample may be carry-over from other donors' samples. The V and J genes are TRBV30 and TRBJ2-7; D may be TRBD1 (8 bases). As DNA, the CDR3 is TGTGCCTGGAGTGTTACAGGGGGAGGGAACGAGCAGTACTTC. This codes for CAWSVTGGGNEQYF.